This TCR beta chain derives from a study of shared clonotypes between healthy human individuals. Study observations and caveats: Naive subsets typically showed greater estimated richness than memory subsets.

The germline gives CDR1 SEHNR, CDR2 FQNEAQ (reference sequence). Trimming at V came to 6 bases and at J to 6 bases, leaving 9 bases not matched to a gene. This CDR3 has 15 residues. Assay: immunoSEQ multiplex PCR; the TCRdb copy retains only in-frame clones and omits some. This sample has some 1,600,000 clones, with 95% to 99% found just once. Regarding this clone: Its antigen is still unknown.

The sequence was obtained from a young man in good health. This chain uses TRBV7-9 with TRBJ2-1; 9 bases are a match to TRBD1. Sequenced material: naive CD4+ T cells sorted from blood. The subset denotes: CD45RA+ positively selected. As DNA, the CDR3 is TGTGCCAGCAGTTCGGGACAGGGACCCGGCAATGAGCAGTTCTTC. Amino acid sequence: CASSSGQGPGNEQFF.